This T cell receptor beta chain appears in the sequencing data of a study of cytomegalovirus exposure and HLA in healthy donors (dated by TCRdb to the late 2010s). Regarding the complete study: According to a later analysis, one platform produced both the roughly 120 validation repertoires and the 620 or so repertoires of the first cohort. To predict cytomegalovirus infection status, the study combined high-throughput TCR immunosequencing, statistical association of individual TCRs with disease status, and machine learning. The study was designed to test whether signatures of past pathogen exposure could be identified by cataloging public T cell receptors. In addition to the first cohort of 650 to 800 subjects, a separate validation cohort of 120 different subjects was used.

The donors belonged to the validation cohort of under 150 subjects, which was separate from the approximately 680-subject first cohort. From its cysteine to its phenylalanine, the CDR3 spans 13 amino acids. Of all the DNA, just the CDR3 is kept, 39 bases in frame from base 1. V loses 4 bases of germline sequence and J loses 6 bases, and the interval between the two ends is 10 bases. From a lookup of the germline V gene, CDR1 and CDR2 are SGHTA and FQGNSA. With respect to this clone: There is no known antigen for this receptor. No base qualities exist here, and no much larger clone lies one base off it.

Libraries were prepared through the immunoSEQ multiplex PCR assay. In the paper's pipeline: To diagnose cytomegalovirus status from the catalog of TCR beta chain sequences, a statistical classification framework was built. Entries here come from immuneACCESS through TCRdb and include only in-frame sequences with V and J called. Some clones fail to appear in such tables; in the studies checked, an unresolved V gene covers under half of the shortfall, and the cause of the remainder is unknown. V, J and clone size reflect that table, while D and trimming were determined from the DNA. A total of roughly 67,000 clones appear in this sample, roughly nine tenths of them only once. The ten most abundant clones make up 3.1% of the sample. On the study overall, not on this receptor specifically: It was suggested by the authors that the approach could potentially be generalized to other disease states and immunological phenotypes. All 120 or so repertoires were used to score co-occurrence in the validation cohort in a later analysis, because that analysis had no HLA typing for the cohort. In both the original and validation cohorts, the classifier was reported to diagnose cytomegalovirus status with high specificity and sensitivity. Most TCR sequences were observed very rarely across donors, whereas some public TCRs were present in many individuals. In a later analysis, TCRs clustered in the first cohort were found to also tend to co-occur in the roughly 110 validation repertoires, with around 94% of cluster scores above 0. The study gave a list of some 150 TCR beta chains associated with cytomegalovirus. In vitro tests confirmed that a few of the cytomegalovirus-associated TCR beta chains recognize cytomegalovirus antigens.

This chain joins TRBV7-2 to TRBJ1-5; TRBD1 is possibly the D segment (6 matching bases). The sample comprised PBMCs. The TCR comes from a man aged 18 to 35 in good health and CMV-seronegative. CDR3 region: CASSYQGSQPQHF. The DNA reads as follows: TGTGCCAGCAGCTACCAGGGGTCTCAGCCCCAGCATTTT. With the rest looked up from the reference TRBV7-2 and TRBJ1-5 genes rather than sequenced, the full variable domain is GAGVSQSPSNKVTEKGKDVELRCDPISGHTALYWYRQSLGQGLEFLIYFQGNSAPDKSGLPSDRFSAERTGGSVSTLTIQRTQQEDSAVYLCASSYQGSQPQHFGDGTRLSIL.